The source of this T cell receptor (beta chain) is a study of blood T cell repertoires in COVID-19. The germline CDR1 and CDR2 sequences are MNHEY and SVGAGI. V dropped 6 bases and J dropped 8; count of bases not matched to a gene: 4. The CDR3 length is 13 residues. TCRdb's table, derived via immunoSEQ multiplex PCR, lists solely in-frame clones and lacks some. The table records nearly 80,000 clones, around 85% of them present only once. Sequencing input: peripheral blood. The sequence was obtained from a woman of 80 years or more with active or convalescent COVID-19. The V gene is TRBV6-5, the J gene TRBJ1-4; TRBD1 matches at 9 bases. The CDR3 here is CASRRQGVEKLFF. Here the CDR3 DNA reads TGTGCCAGCAGGCGACAGGGGGTAGAAAAACTGTTTTTT.